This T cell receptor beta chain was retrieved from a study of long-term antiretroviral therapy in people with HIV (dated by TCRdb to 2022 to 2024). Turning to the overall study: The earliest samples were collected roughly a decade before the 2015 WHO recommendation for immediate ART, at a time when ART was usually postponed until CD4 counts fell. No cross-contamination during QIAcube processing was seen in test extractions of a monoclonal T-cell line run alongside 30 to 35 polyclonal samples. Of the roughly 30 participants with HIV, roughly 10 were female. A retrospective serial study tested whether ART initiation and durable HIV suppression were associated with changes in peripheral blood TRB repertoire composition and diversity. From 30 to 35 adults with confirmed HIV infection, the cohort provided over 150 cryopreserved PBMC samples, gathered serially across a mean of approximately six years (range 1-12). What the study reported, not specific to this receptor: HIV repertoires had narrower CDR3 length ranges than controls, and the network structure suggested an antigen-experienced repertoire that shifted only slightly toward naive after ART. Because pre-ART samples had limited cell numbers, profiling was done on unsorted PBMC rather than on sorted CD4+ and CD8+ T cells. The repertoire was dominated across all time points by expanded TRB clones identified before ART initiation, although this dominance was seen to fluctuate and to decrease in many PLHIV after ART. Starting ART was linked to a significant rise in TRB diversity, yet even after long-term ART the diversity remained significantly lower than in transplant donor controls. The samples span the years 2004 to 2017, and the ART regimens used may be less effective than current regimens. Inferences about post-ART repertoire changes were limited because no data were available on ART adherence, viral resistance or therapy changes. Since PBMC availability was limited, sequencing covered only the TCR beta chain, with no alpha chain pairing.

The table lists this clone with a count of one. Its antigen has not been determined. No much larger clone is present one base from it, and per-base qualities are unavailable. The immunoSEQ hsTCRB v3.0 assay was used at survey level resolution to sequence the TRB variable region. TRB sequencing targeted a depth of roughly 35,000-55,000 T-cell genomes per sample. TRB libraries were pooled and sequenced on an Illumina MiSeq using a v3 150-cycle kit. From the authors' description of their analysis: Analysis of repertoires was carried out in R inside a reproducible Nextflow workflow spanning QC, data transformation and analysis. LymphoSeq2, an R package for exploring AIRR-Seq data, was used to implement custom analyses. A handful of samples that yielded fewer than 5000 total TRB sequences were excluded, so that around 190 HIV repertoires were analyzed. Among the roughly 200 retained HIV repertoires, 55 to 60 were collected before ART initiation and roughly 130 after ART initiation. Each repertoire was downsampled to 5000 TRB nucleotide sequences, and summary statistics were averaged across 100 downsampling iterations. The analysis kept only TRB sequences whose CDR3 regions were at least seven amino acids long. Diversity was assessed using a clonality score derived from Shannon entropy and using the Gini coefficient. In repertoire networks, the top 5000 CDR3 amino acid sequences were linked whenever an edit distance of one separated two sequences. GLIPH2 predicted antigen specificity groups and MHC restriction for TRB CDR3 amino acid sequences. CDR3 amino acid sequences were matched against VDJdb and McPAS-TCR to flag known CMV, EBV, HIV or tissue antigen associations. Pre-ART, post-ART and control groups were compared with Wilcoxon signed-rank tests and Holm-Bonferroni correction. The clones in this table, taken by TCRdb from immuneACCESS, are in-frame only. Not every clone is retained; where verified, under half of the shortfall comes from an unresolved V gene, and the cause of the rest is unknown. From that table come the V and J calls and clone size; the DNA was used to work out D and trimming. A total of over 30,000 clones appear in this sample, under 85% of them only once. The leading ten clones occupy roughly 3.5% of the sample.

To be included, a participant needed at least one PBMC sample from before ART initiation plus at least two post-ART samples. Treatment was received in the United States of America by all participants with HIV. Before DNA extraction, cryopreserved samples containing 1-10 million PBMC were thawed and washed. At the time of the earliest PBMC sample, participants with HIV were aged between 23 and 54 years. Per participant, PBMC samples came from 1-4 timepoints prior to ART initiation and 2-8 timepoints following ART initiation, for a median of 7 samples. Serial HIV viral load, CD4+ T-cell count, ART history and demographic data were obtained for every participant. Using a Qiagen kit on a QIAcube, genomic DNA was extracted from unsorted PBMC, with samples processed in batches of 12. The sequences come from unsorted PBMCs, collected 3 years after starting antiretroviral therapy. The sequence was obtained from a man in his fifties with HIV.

In nucleotides, the sequence is TGTGCCAGCAGCTCGACTAGCGGGAGTCGAGAGACCCAGTACTTC. Its protein product is CASSSTSGSRETQYF. The rearranged chain carries TRBV5-4 and TRBJ2-5, and 12 junctional nucleotides match TRBD2. V is cut back by 3 bases and J by 4 bases, with 4 bases in the junction unmatched. Taken from the germline V gene (reference sequence), the CDR1 and CDR2 loops are SGHNT and YYREEE. Including the terminal cysteine and phenylalanine, the CDR3 comprises 15 residues. The retained sequence is limited to the CDR3, 45 bases, with the frame set at the first base.